What follows are 31 T cell receptor beta chains derived from one specimen sequenced in a study of blood T cell repertoires in COVID-19. Profiling relied on immunoSEQ multiplex PCR, and the TCRdb table lists in-frame clones only, not all of them. The sample has 95,000 to 120,000 clones, roughly 70% seen once. The sequencing sample was made of peripheral blood. All receptors derive from a woman between 40 and 55 years old with acute or convalescent COVID-19.

Details on this clone: Other DNA sequences in this specimen translate into the identical CDR3. This chain links TRBV7-7 with TRBJ2-2; 7 positions agree with TRBD1. This CDR3 has 15 residues. Germline V gives CDR1 SSHAT, CDR2 FNYEAQ (reference sequence). J was trimmed by 4 bases and V by 5 bases; bases with no gene match: 7. CDR3 coding DNA: TGTGCCAGCAGCCCGAGACAGGGTAGCACCGGGGAGCTGTTTTTT. It is translated as CASSPRQGSTGELFF.

The chain is built from TRBV6-6 and TRBJ2-3, with no clear D. Germline CDR1 reads MNHNY; CDR2 reads SVGAGI (reference sequence). This CDR3 contains 13 residues. Trimming removed 6 bases from V and 2 bases from J, with 9 bases in between. The CDR3 loop is CASSSLHTDTQYF. The CDR3 coding sequence is TGTGCCAGCAGCTCACTACACACAGATACGCAGTATTTT.

This rearrangement joins TRBV9 to TRBJ2-5; 7 bases are shared with TRBD2. V shed 4 bases and J 2 bases; nucleotides not matched to a gene: 8. Germline CDR1 is SGDLS and CDR2 is YYNGEE. The length of the CDR3 is 15 residues. As DNA, the CDR3 is TGTGCCAGCAGCCCCGTTGGAGCGGGGCAAGAGACCCAGTACTTC. It codes for CASSPVGAGQETQYF.

This rearrangement joins TRBV9 to TRBJ2-7, with D possibly being TRBD2 (5 bases). Between the trimmed V and J ends, which lost 0 bases and 3 bases, there was a span of 10 bases. The CDR3 length is 14 residues. Per germline, CDR1 SGDLS and CDR2 YYNGEE. CDR3 sequence reads: CASSVGSGDYEQYF. The CDR3 nucleotides read TGTGCCAGCAGCGTAGGATCCGGGGACTACGAGCAGTACTTC.

The rearrangement joins TRBV3-1 (or the pseudogene TRBV3-2) to TRBJ2-5; possibly TRBD1 for D (6 bases). V was shortened by 2 bases and J by 3 bases, with 13 bases between the two germline ends. Germline-derived CDR1 and CDR2 are LGHDT and YNNKEL (reference sequence). This CDR3 is built from 15 residues. The CDR3: CASSQRWQGKETQYF. The CDR3 bases are TGTGCCAGCAGCCAAAGGTGGCAGGGGAAAGAGACCCAGTACTTC.

V gene TRBV5-5 combines with J gene TRBJ1-1; D possibly corresponds to TRBD1 (5 bases). Between the trimmed V and J ends, which lost 2 bases and 1 base, there was a span of 15 bases. CDR1 and CDR2 (germline): SGHKS, YYEKEE (reference sequence). CDR3 length equals 16 residues. CDR3 nucleotides: TGTGCCAGCAGCTTCAGCCAGGGTAGAAGGAACACTGAAGCTTTCTTT. Translated: CASSFSQGRRNTEAFF.

This clone was observed a handful of times. The chain joins TRBV30 to TRBJ1-2; D unclear. The CDR3 is 13 amino acids. The V and J ends lost 5 bases and 0 bases respectively, with 10 bases between them. Germline assignment: CDR1 GTSNPN and CDR2 SVGIG (reference sequence). CDR3 amino acids: CAWDSMANYGYTF. The CDR3 coding sequence is TGTGCCTGGGACTCTATGGCTAACTATGGCTACACCTTC.

The chain has TRBV7-2 and TRBJ1-5, with TRBD1 matching 8 bases. The CDR3 loop spans 15 amino acids. Germline CDR1 and CDR2: SGHTA and FQGNSA. The trim removed 3 bases at V and 3 bases at J, leaving 4 bases unmatched. CDR3 in amino acids: CASSFGQGNNQPQHF. CDR3 in DNA: TGTGCCAGCAGCTTTGGACAGGGAAACAATCAGCCCCAGCATTTT. Using reference TRBV7-2 and TRBJ1-5 for the parts outside the CDR3, the full variable domain is GAGVSQSPSNKVTEKGKDVELRCDPISGHTALYWYRQSLGQGLEFLIYFQGNSAPDKSGLPSDRFSAERTGGSVSTLTIQRTQQEDSAVYLCASSFGQGNNQPQHFGDGTRLSIL.

This sequence joins TRBV3-1 (or the pseudogene TRBV3-2) and TRBJ2-7; 12 positions match TRBD2. Germline V gene sequence: CDR1 LGHDT, CDR2 YNNKEL (reference sequence). The junction had 0 bases not matched to a gene; V was cut back by 2 bases and J by 4 bases. The CDR3 spans 14 residues. This CDR3 is CASSQTSGRYEQYF. The DNA of the CDR3 is TGTGCCAGCAGCCAAACTAGCGGGAGGTACGAGCAGTACTTC.

CDR3 DNA: TGTGCCAGCAGCTTAGCGCAGGCTCAGCCCCAGCATTTT. Its translation is CASSLAQAQPQHF. V usage is TRBV7-8 and J usage is TRBJ1-5; D uncertain. In germline, CDR1 is SGHVS, CDR2 FQNEAQ. This CDR3 is 13 amino acids long. V was pared by 0 bases and J by 6 bases, with 6 bases between.

This rearrangement joins TRBV3-1 (or the pseudogene TRBV3-2) to TRBJ2-5; 8 bases fit TRBD1. Losses at the gene ends were 4 bases for V and 7 bases for J; bases not matched to a gene: 11. Germline CDR1 reads LGHDT; CDR2 reads YNNKEL (reference sequence). The CDR3 loop spans 15 amino acids. In nucleotides, the CDR3 is TGTGCCAGCAGCCCCATCGAACAGGGGGTGAGGACCCAGTACTTC. It is translated as CASSPIEQGVRTQYF.

The rearrangement joins TRBV11-2 to TRBJ2-1, with 9 bases matching TRBD2. J was trimmed by 4 bases and V by 8 bases; bases with no gene match: 9. Germline assignment: CDR1 SGHAT and CDR2 FQNNGV. The CDR3 runs 15 residues. CDR3 residues: CASVGLAGRYNEQFF. The CDR3 DNA reads TGTGCCAGCGTCGGGCTAGCGGGGCGATACAATGAGCAGTTCTTC.

In this sample, this clone turned up a few times. The chain joins TRBV12-3 or TRBV12-4 to TRBJ2-3; the D is unclear. Trimming removed 3 bases at V and 3 bases at J, with 4 bases between. The CDR3 contains 12 residues. The CDR3 loop is CASSFSTDTQYF. The DNA of the CDR3 is TGTGCCAGCAGTTTTTCGACAGATACGCAGTATTTT.

This clone appeared once. The genes are TRBV10-3 and TRBJ1-3; 9 bases match TRBD1. Trimming took 6 bases from V and 3 from J; bases not matched to a gene: 3. Germline CDR1 ENHRY, CDR2 SYGVKD. CDR3 length: 14 amino acids. The CDR3 DNA reads as TGTGCCATCAGCGGGACAGGGCTTGGAAACACCATATATTTT. It translates to CAISGTGLGNTIYF.

This chain links TRBV5-4 with TRBJ1-6, with TRBD1 matching over 7 bases. There are 15 residues in the CDR3. CDR1 and CDR2 from the germline V gene are SGHNT and YYREEE (reference sequence). Trimming took 2 bases from V and 8 from J; bases not matched to a gene: 7. CDR3 protein: CASSFSDRLHSPLHF. CDR3 nucleotides: TGTGCCAGCAGCTTTTCGGACAGGCTGCATTCACCCCTCCACTTT.

This clone has a single count. The J gene is TRBJ2-1, the V gene TRBV5-1; unclear D gene. Looked up from germline, CDR1 is SGHRS and CDR2 is YFSETQ. This CDR3 region has 12 residues. V was clipped by 0 bases and J by 9 bases, with 7 bases between them. The CDR3 nucleotides read TGCGCCAGCAGCTTGGTTTCTTCTGAGCAGTTCTTC. Translation gives CASSLVSSEQFF. Together with reference TRBV5-1 and TRBJ2-1, the CDR3 gives the full variable domain: KAGVTQTPRYLIKTRGQQVTLSCSPISGHRSVSWYQQTPGQGLQFLFEYFSETQRNKGNFPGRFSGRQFSNSRSEMNVSTLELGDSALYLCASSLVSSEQFFGPGTRLTVL.

The gene calls are TRBV9 and TRBJ2-5; 7 nucleotides line up with TRBD2. The CDR3 covers 14 residues. Trimming cost V 0 bases and J 5 bases; bases outside gene matches: 4. In germline, CDR1 is SGDLS, CDR2 YYNGEE. CDR3 coding DNA: TGTGCCAGCAGCGTAGGAGCGGGGTGGGAGACCCAGTACTTC. This encodes CASSVGAGWETQYF.

The chain is built from TRBV7-2 and TRBJ1-5, with 7 nucleotides matching TRBD1. Germline V gives CDR1 SGHTA, CDR2 FQGNSA. The V segment lost 5 bases and the J segment 7 bases; nucleotides outside the gene matches: 14. The CDR3 extends over 16 amino acids. The CDR3 DNA sequence: TGTGCCAGCAGCCCCCGTACAGGGGACGGCAGCCAGCCCCAGCATTTT. As protein: CASSPRTGDGSQPQHF.

This clone was found a few times. This rearrangement joins TRBV30 to TRBJ1-1; D unclear. Per germline, CDR1 GTSNPN and CDR2 SVGIG (reference sequence). The CDR3 is 12 amino acids. V gave up 2 bases and J gave up 1 base, with 5 bases separating them. In DNA, the CDR3 is TGTGCCTGGAGTAACGGGAACACTGAAGCTTTCTTT. Residues: CAWSNGNTEAFF.

In its sample, this clone was seen a few times. V and J are TRBV28 and TRBJ2-2; possibly TRBD1 for D (6 bases). There are 15 residues in the CDR3. V was clipped by 4 bases and J by 5 bases, with 14 bases between them. In germline, CDR1 is MDHEN, CDR2 SYDVKM. Written as DNA, the CDR3 is TGTGCCAGCAGTTGGAGGACAGTTACTACCGGGGAGCTGTTTTTT. Translation gives CASSWRTVTTGELFF.

This chain joins TRBV5-1 and TRBJ1-1, with 7 bases fitting TRBD1. Germline V gene sequence: CDR1 SGHRS, CDR2 YFSETQ. The CDR3 totals 15 residues. With 4 bases clipped from V and 7 bases from J, the junction kept 13 bases outside the gene matches. The CDR3 spells CASSPDGQAPDEAFF. The CDR3 nucleotides read TGCGCCAGCAGCCCGGACGGACAGGCGCCGGATGAAGCTTTCTTT.

The chain employs TRBV11-1 and TRBJ2-7; the match to TRBD1 covers 7 bases. Germline-derived CDR1 and CDR2 are SGHAT and FQDESV (reference sequence). This CDR3 region has 15 residues. The J segment lost 5 bases and the V segment lost 2 bases, leaving 9 bases of the junction unmatched. The CDR3 sequence: CASSLRGLTMDEQYF. CDR3 bases: TGTGCCAGCAGCTTAAGGGGGCTAACTATGGACGAGCAGTACTTC.

This clone was observed a few times. The genes are TRBV6-1 and TRBJ1-6; 7 nucleotides agree with TRBD1. V was pared by 2 bases and J by 5 bases, with 6 bases of the junction left unmatched. This CDR3 has 16 residues. Germline values: CDR1 MNHNS, CDR2 SASEGT. CDR3 nucleotide sequence: TGTGCCAGCAGTGAACTGACAGGGCGGAATAATTCACCCCTCCACTTT. Translating it yields CASSELTGRNNSPLHF.

J is TRBJ1-1 and V is TRBV6-5; 7 nucleotides align to TRBD1. V gave up 6 bases and J gave up 5 bases; unmatched junction bases: 3. The length of the CDR3 is 12 residues. Germline CDR1 reads MNHEY; CDR2 reads SVGAGI. In DNA, the CDR3 is TGTGCCAGCAGACGACAGGGAACTGAAGCTTTCTTT. It encodes CASRRQGTEAFF.

V gene TRBV7-9 combines with J gene TRBJ2-2, with D perhaps matching TRBD2 (6 bases). With 7 bases removed from V and 5 bases from J, the gap between germline ends came to 17 bases. The CDR3 extends over 15 amino acids. Per germline, CDR1 SEHNR and CDR2 FQNEAQ (reference sequence). CDR3 loop: CASNYQGLGTGELFF. In nucleotides, the CDR3 is TGTGCCAGCAACTACCAGGGACTGGGTACCGGGGAGCTGTTTTTT.

This clone was counted a single time. The V gene is TRBV18, the J gene TRBJ2-5; D ambiguous. Germline V lookup: CDR1 KGHSH, CDR2 LQKENI. V was cut by 9 bases and J by 2 bases, with 10 bases left in between. CDR3 length: 12 amino acids. DNA of the CDR3: TGTGCCAGTAAGGAGAATCAAGAGACCCAGTACTTC. This translates into CASKENQETQYF.

This chain links TRBV6-1 with TRBJ2-5; 8 bases fit TRBD1. With V trimmed by 2 bases and J by 3 bases, 11 bases remained unmatched. The CDR3 sequence is 17 residues long. Germline values: CDR1 MNHNS, CDR2 SASEGT. CDR3 sequence: CASSEPTGTGTKETQYF. CDR3 bases: TGTGCCAGCAGTGAACCCACCGGGACAGGCACGAAAGAGACCCAGTACTTC.

The chain carries TRBV6-1 and TRBJ2-3; TRBD1 is a possible D gene (6 bases). V lost 2 bases, J lost 0 bases, and 12 bases lay in between. CDR1 and CDR2 (germline): MNHNS, SASEGT. The CDR3 covers 16 residues. CDR3 residues: CASSEWTVYSTDTQYF. CDR3 sequence (DNA): TGTGCCAGCAGTGAATGGACAGTCTACAGCACAGATACGCAGTATTTT.

The gene calls are TRBV5-1 and TRBJ2-5, with D possibly matching TRBD2 (5 bases). CDR1 and CDR2 from the germline V gene are SGHRS and YFSETQ. The CDR3 has 14 amino acids. V was cut by 3 bases and J by 2 bases, with 11 bases left in between. In DNA, the CDR3 is TGCGCCAGCAGCTCCCAAGGGAGACAAGAGACCCAGTACTTC. Translating gives CASSSQGRQETQYF.

The genes are TRBV9 and TRBJ2-7, with TRBD2 matching 10 bases. CDR1 and CDR2 (germline): SGDLS, YYNGEE. The CDR3 is made up of 14 amino acids. The V segment lost 0 bases and the J segment 5 bases; nucleotides outside the gene matches: 2. CDR3 sequence: CASSVATSGDEQYF. The CDR3 bases are TGTGCCAGCAGCGTAGCAACTAGCGGGGACGAGCAGTACTTC.

The rearrangement joins TRBV18 to TRBJ1-6; D is unclear. Trimming took 5 bases from V and 4 from J, leaving 12 bases between them. The CDR3 is 15 residues long. Germline CDR1 is KGHSH and CDR2 is LQKENI. The CDR3, as DNA: TGTGCCAGCTCAGAATTGGCCCCGTATAATTCACCCCTCCACTTT. Encoded protein: CASSELAPYNSPLHF.